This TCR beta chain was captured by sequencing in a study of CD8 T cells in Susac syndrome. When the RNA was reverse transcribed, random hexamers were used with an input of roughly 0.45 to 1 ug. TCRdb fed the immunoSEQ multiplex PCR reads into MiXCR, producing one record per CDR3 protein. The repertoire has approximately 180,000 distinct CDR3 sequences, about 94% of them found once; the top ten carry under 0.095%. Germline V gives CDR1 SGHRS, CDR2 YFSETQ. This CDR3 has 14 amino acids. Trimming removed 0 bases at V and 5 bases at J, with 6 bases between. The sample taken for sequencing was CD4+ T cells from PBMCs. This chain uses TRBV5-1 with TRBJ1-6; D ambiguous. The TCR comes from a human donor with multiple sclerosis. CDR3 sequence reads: CASSLEGNNSPLHF. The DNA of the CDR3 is TGCGCCAGCAGCTTGGAGGGAAATAATTCACCCCTCCACTTT. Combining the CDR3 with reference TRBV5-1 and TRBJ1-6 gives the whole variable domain KAGVTQTPRYLIKTRGQQVTLSCSPISGHRSVSWYQQTPGQGLQFLFEYFSETQRNKGNFPGRFSGRQFSNSRSEMNVSTLELGDSALYLCASSLEGNNSPLHFGNGTRLTVT.